The 3 T cell receptor beta chains below all came from one sample that was sequenced in a study of molecular identifiers for immune sequencing clone quantification. A single record per CDR3 protein comes from TCRdb applying MiXCR to the PCR reads. The sample includes approximately 500,000 distinct CDR3 sequences, about a quarter of them seen just once. Material: naive CD8+ T cells from blood, with Jurkat cell RNA spiked in. Subset indicated: FACS-sorted CD8+CD4-CCR7+CD45RA+ naive T cells. The source of these receptors is a human donor in good health. Some libraries in this study had Jurkat cell RNA spiked in.

This clonotype was counted ten times or more. The chain carries TRBV6-2 or TRBV6-3 and TRBJ2-2; D gene unclear. Germline values: CDR1 MNHEY, CDR2 SVGEGT. V lost 7 bases and J lost 0, with 9 bases in between. CDR3 length: 14 amino acids. The CDR3: CASNPDSNTGELFF. The CDR3 nucleotides read TGTGCCAGCAATCCCGACTCGAACACCGGGGAGCTGTTTTTT.

This clonotype was observed a few times. The chain links TRBV7-9 to TRBJ2-1; 11 bases fit TRBD2. The V and J ends lost 5 bases and 4 bases, in that order; junction bases with no gene match: 7. In germline, CDR1 is SEHNR, CDR2 FQNEAQ (reference sequence). This CDR3 spans 16 amino acids. The chain's CDR3 is CASSPTSGRGYNEQFF. The CDR3 nucleotides read TGTGCCAGCAGCCCAACTAGCGGGAGAGGATACAATGAGCAGTTCTTC.

With regard to this clonotype: This clone may be a read error of a much larger clone one base away. The chain uses TRBV29-1 and TRBJ2-7; no clear D gene. The CDR3 length is 15 residues. Germline lookup yields CDR1 SQVTM and CDR2 ANQGSEA. Trimming shortened V by 2 bases and J by 6 bases, and 20 bases separated the two germline ends. CDR3 sequence: CSVEFPPPSLGEQYF. The CDR3 nucleotides are TGCAGCGTTGAATTCCCGCCCCCGTCTTTGGGCGAGCAGTACTTC.